The 32 T cell receptor beta chains reported below all come from one sample, sequenced in a study of PD-L1 blockade in urothelial cancer. Clones were read by immunoSEQ multiplex PCR, and TCRdb kept only the in-frame ones, dropping some. The top ten hold approximately 1.7% of the sample, which has approximately 47,000 clones, around 86% seen once. Time point noted: pretreatment peripheral blood. The sample here was PBMCs, taken around atezolizumab (anti-PD-L1) treatment. The receptors originated from a man aged 45 to 65 with urothelial cancer.

A remark on this clone: This sample includes further DNA sequences coding for the same CDR3. The chain has TRBV6-1 and TRBJ2-3; tentative D call: TRBD1 (5 bases). Trimming took 1 base from V and 4 from J, leaving 9 bases between them. This CDR3 contains 14 residues. CDR1 is MNHNS and CDR2 is SASEGT in the germline V gene. The CDR3 region has the DNA TGTGCCAGCAGTGAAGGGGCAGGGCCAGATACGCAGTATTTT. This codes for CASSEGAGPDTQYF.

CDR3 DNA sequence: TGCGCCAGCAGTGTGACAGGGGAGAATGAGCAGTTCTTC. As protein: CASSVTGENEQFF. V is TRBV10-1 and J is TRBJ2-1, with TRBD1 identical over 8 bases. The CDR3 runs to 13 residues. The germline gives CDR1 WNHNN, CDR2 SYGVQD (reference sequence). V was clipped by 4 bases and J by 7 bases; unmatched bases: 3.

The chain has TRBV7-9 and TRBJ2-1; no definite D call. Germline V gene lookup returns CDR1 SEHNR and CDR2 FQNEAQ (reference sequence). V lost 3 bases to trimming and J lost 0 bases, with 9 bases between them. CDR3 length: 15 amino acids. The CDR3, as DNA: TGTGCCAGCAGCTTGGCGGTACTCTCCTACAATGAGCAGTTCTTC. Protein product: CASSLAVLSYNEQFF.

J is TRBJ2-2 and V is TRBV9; 7 positions agree with TRBD2. Germline V lookup: CDR1 SGDLS, CDR2 YYNGEE. The CDR3 consists of 16 residues. Trimming at V came to 0 bases and at J to 4 bases, leaving 6 bases not matched to a gene. The CDR3 region has the DNA TGTGCCAGCAGCGTAGAACCAGCGGGATCCACCGGGGAGCTGTTTTTT. Translation: CASSVEPAGSTGELFF.

This sequence joins TRBV6-1 and TRBJ1-5, with D uncertain. Germline CDR1 reads MNHNS; CDR2 reads SASEGT. The V and J ends lost 2 bases and 9 bases respectively, with 8 bases between them. There are 12 residues in the CDR3. The CDR3 nucleotides are TGTGCCAGCAGTGAAAGGCGGGGGCCCCAGCATTTT. Protein sequence: CASSERRGPQHF.

This rearrangement joins TRBV2 to TRBJ2-5, with TRBD2 identical over 10 bases. The germline CDR1 and CDR2 sequences are SNHLY and FYNNEI. This CDR3 contains 13 residues. J gave up 1 base and V 7 bases, and 0 bases lay outside the gene matches. The DNA of the CDR3 is TGTGCCAGCAAGCGGGGGGGCCAAGAGACCCAGTACTTC. It specifies CASKRGGQETQYF.

This clone was seen just once. The rearrangement uses TRBV5-1 and TRBJ2-1, with TRBD2 identical over 10 bases. Germline assignment: CDR1 SGHRS and CDR2 YFSETQ. The ends lost 4 bases at V and 10 bases at J; junction bases unmatched: 5. This CDR3 has 13 amino acids. This CDR3 is CASSVELAGEQFF. The DNA of the CDR3 is TGCGCCAGCAGCGTAGAACTAGCGGGAGAGCAGTTCTTC.

The rearrangement joins TRBV4-1 to TRBJ1-1, with TRBD1 as a possible D gene (5 bases). The CDR3 has 13 amino acids. The V end lost 1 base, the J end lost 4 bases, and 7 bases lay between the germline ends. CDR1 is MGHRA and CDR2 is YSYEKL in the germline V gene. The CDR3 sequence is CASSQGGTTEAFF. The CDR3 nucleotides read TGCGCCAGCAGCCAAGGCGGGACCACTGAAGCTTTCTTT.

The chain uses TRBV2 and TRBJ1-2, with 7 bases that match TRBD1. Germline loops: CDR1 SNHLY, CDR2 FYNNEI. The CDR3 is 12 amino acids. Trimming cost V 6 bases and J 6 bases; bases outside gene matches: 4. The CDR3 nucleotides read TGTGCCAGCAGGGACAGGTGGGATGGCTACACCTTC. This gives the protein CASRDRWDGYTF.

This chain uses TRBV6-9 with TRBJ1-2, with 9 bases matching TRBD1. The CDR3 extends over 18 amino acids. The germline V gene has CDR1 MNHGY and CDR2 SVAAGI. The V and J ends lost 5 bases and 4 bases, in that order; junction bases with no gene match: 17. CDR3 in amino acids: CASSAALRDRDLCYGYTF. DNA of the CDR3: TGTGCCAGCAGTGCGGCCCTTAGGGACAGGGACCTTTGCTATGGCTACACCTTC.

The J gene is TRBJ1-3, the V gene TRBV7-9, with D possibly TRBD1 on 6 matching bases. Trimming took 5 bases from V and 1 from J, leaving 9 bases between them. The CDR3 totals 14 residues. Per germline, CDR1 SEHNR and CDR2 FQNEAQ (reference sequence). CDR3 amino acids: CASSPQGSGNTIYF. CDR3 DNA: TGTGCCAGCAGCCCACAGGGATCTGGAAACACCATATATTTT.

The genes are TRBV6-4 and TRBJ2-7; unclear D gene. Deletions cut 8 bases from V and 4 bases from J, with 21 bases between. CDR1 is MRHNA, CDR2 SNTAGT, per germline. This CDR3 spans 15 amino acids. The CDR3 reads CASLERQTIAYEQYF. In nucleotides, the CDR3 is TGTGCCAGCTTAGAGAGACAAACGATCGCGTACGAGCAGTACTTC.

The chain links TRBV25-1 to TRBJ1-2, with a weak D call TRBD1 (6 bases). Trimming pared 6 bases from V and 2 bases from J, leaving 16 bases between. The germline V gene has CDR1 MGHDK and CDR2 SYGVNS. There are 15 residues in the CDR3. The CDR3 spells CASRPTGGTNYGYTF. The CDR3 region has the DNA TGTGCCAGCAGACCCACCGGGGGGACAAACTATGGCTACACCTTC.

The chain couples TRBV6-5 to TRBJ1-2, with D unclear. V was cut by 2 bases and J by 4 bases, with 11 bases left in between. The CDR3 is made up of 14 amino acids. The germline V gene encodes CDR1 MNHEY and CDR2 SVGAGI. In DNA, the CDR3 is TGTGCCAGCAGTTACCGAGGTCGGGGCTATGGCTACACCTTC. Translating gives CASSYRGRGYGYTF.

V usage is TRBV2 and J usage is TRBJ1-3; no clear D. CDR1 SNHLY and CDR2 FYNNEI come from the germline V gene. Trimming stripped 3 bases from V and 3 bases from J, with 15 bases between. This CDR3 has 16 amino acids. In DNA form, the CDR3 reads TGTGCCAGCAGTGATTTCGGGTCCGGCATTGGAAACACCATATATTTT. Translated: CASSDFGSGIGNTIYF.

The chain carries TRBV5-4 and TRBJ1-5; weak D call: TRBD1 (5 bases). Germline CDR1 and CDR2: SGHNT and YYREEE (reference sequence). The CDR3 is made up of 14 amino acids. V was pared by 4 bases and J by 5 bases, with 13 bases between. The CDR3 DNA sequence: TGTGCCAGCAGCAGGGATTTAGGGGATCAGCCCCAGCATTTT. Encoded protein: CASSRDLGDQPQHF.

This sequence joins TRBV29-1 and TRBJ2-4; 10 nucleotides agree with TRBD1. Germline V CDR1 and CDR2: SQVTM, ANQGSEA. V was clipped by 5 bases and J by 8 bases; unmatched bases: 6. This CDR3 contains 13 residues. The CDR3 protein is CSVLTGGSYIQYF. The CDR3, as DNA: TGCAGCGTTCTGACAGGGGGCTCGTACATTCAGTACTTC.

The V gene is TRBV6-5, the J gene TRBJ1-1; TRBD1 aligns across 8 bases. The V and J ends lost 6 bases and 2 bases, in that order; junction bases with no gene match: 8. The CDR3 length is 15 residues. CDR1 MNHEY and CDR2 SVGAGI come from the germline V gene. The CDR3 DNA sequence: TGTGCCAGCAGCCCATTAGCAGGGGGCAACACTGAAGCTTTCTTT. Its protein is CASSPLAGGNTEAFF.

The rearrangement links TRBV7-8 to TRBJ2-3; D is unclear. Germline CDR1 SGHVS, CDR2 FQNEAQ. The CDR3 covers 13 residues. Deletions cut 4 bases from V and 7 bases from J, with 12 bases between. The CDR3 bases are TGTGCCAGCAGCTCCGAACTTCGATATACGCAGTATTTT. Amino acid sequence: CASSSELRYTQYF.

The gene calls are TRBV19 and TRBJ1-5; D call uncertain. CDR3 size: 16 residues. Germline V gene sequence: CDR1 LNHDA, CDR2 SQIVND (reference sequence). The V gene lost 1 base and the J gene lost 5 bases, with 15 bases spanning the gap. The CDR3 region is CASSIGVSRRDQPQHF. The CDR3 DNA sequence: TGTGCCAGTAGTATAGGAGTCAGCCGCCGGGATCAGCCCCAGCATTTT.

The rearrangement uses TRBV28 and TRBJ1-1, with D possibly TRBD1 on 6 matching bases. This CDR3 region has 12 residues. In germline, CDR1 is MDHEN, CDR2 SYDVKM. V dropped 2 bases and J dropped 7 bases, with 8 bases sitting between them. The CDR3 protein is CASSLMTGEAFF. Written as DNA, the CDR3 is TGTGCCAGCAGTTTAATGACAGGTGAAGCTTTCTTT.

This clone was found once. The chain carries TRBV6-5 and TRBJ1-1; D perhaps matches TRBD1 (5 bases). With 6 bases removed from V and 0 bases from J, the gap between germline ends came to 11 bases. The CDR3 consists of 14 residues. Per germline, CDR1 MNHEY and CDR2 SVGAGI. The CDR3 reads CASRRPTVNTEAFF. The CDR3 DNA sequence: TGTGCCAGCAGACGGCCGACAGTGAACACTGAAGCTTTCTTT.

The rearrangement joins TRBV6-5 to TRBJ1-1; D gene unclear. The CDR3 covers 11 residues. V was shortened by 5 bases and J by 8 bases, with 9 bases between the two germline ends. Germline V lookup: CDR1 MNHEY, CDR2 SVGAGI. For the CDR3, the DNA is TGTGCCAGCAGTAACACAGACGAAGCTTTCTTT. Translated, it gives CASSNTDEAFF.

This clone appeared once. Here the CDR3 reads CASSLIQGTEAFF. The CDR3, as DNA: TGTGCCAGCAGCTTAATACAGGGCACTGAAGCTTTCTTT. The J gene is TRBJ1-1, the V gene TRBV7-3; a weak D match, TRBD1 (6 bases). The length of the CDR3 is 13 residues. Trimming cost V 1 base and J 4 bases, with 7 bases left between them. Germline CDR1 is SGHTA and CDR2 is FQGTGA.

The chain has TRBV7-8 and TRBJ1-3; D remains unclear. V lost 4 bases and J lost 3, with 13 bases in between. This CDR3 spans 15 amino acids. Germline loops: CDR1 SGHVS, CDR2 FQNEAQ. The DNA of the CDR3 is TGTGCCAGCAGCTCCGGGAGTACGCTTGGAAACACCATATATTTT. It encodes CASSSGSTLGNTIYF. The entire variable domain, with the rest obtained from reference TRBV7-8 and TRBJ1-3, is as follows: GAGVSQSPRYKVAKRGQDVALRCDPISGHVSLFWYQQALGQGPEFLTYFQNEAQLDKSGLPSDRFFAERPEGSVSTLKIQRTQQEDSAVYLCASSSGSTLGNTIYFGEGSWLTVV.

The V gene is TRBV15, the J gene TRBJ1-4, with unresolved D. Trimming cost V 5 bases and J 4 bases, with 11 bases left between them. This CDR3 has 14 residues. Germline V gives CDR1 LNHNV, CDR2 YYDKDF (reference sequence). The DNA for the CDR3 is TGTGCCACCAGCCTGTCAGCGAATAATGAAAAACTGTTTTTT. This codes for CATSLSANNEKLFF. Filled out from reference TRBV15 and TRBJ1-4, the complete variable domain reads DAMVIQNPRYQVTQFGKPVTLSCSQTLNHNVMYWYQQKSSQAPKLLFHYYDKDFNNEADTPDNFQSRRPNTSFCFLDIRSPGLGDTAMYLCATSLSANNEKLFFGSGTQLSVL.

This chain uses TRBV7-9 with TRBJ2-7; tentative D call: TRBD1 (6 bases). The germline gives CDR1 SEHNR, CDR2 FQNEAQ (reference sequence). The length of the CDR3 is 14 residues. V shed 11 bases and J shed 2 bases, with 19 bases lying between them. CDR3: CASSSAGAPYEQYV. The DNA for the CDR3 is TGTGCCTCTAGCTCGGCAGGGGCGCCCTACGAGCAGTACGTC.

This chain links TRBV5-1 with TRBJ2-7; TRBD1 aligns across 9 bases. This CDR3 spans 17 amino acids. The ends lost 0 bases at V and 9 bases at J; junction bases unmatched: 16. Germline assignment: CDR1 SGHRS and CDR2 YFSETQ. DNA of the CDR3: TGCGCCAGCAGCTTGGGTTTCAGTGTACAGGGGGCTGTGGTGCAGTACTTC. This gives the protein CASSLGFSVQGAVVQYF.

This clone turned up a few times. Sequence at one end of the junction differs from germline and may be a read error. This chain connects TRBV7-7 to TRBJ2-5; tentative D call: TRBD2 (7 bases). From germline, CDR1 is SSHAT and CDR2 FNYEAQ (reference sequence). The CDR3 loop spans 15 amino acids. The CDR3 coding sequence is TGTGCTAGCAGCTTAGGGGTGGGGGGGCGAGAGACCCAGTACTTC. This codes for CASSLGVGGRETQYF.

The CDR3 DNA sequence: TGTGCCAGTAGTATATCCAGGGAAAGGGCCCTGGAGCCCCAGCATTTT. The encoded protein is CASSISRERALEPQHF. J is TRBJ1-5 and V is TRBV19, with D tentatively TRBD1 (5 bases). The CDR3 contains 16 residues. The V gene lost 2 bases and the J gene lost 8 bases, with 19 bases spanning the gap. CDR1 is LNHDA, CDR2 SQIVND, per germline (reference sequence).

V and J are TRBV6-6 and TRBJ1-2, with D unclear. V dropped 7 bases and J dropped 5 bases, with 17 bases sitting between them. CDR3 length equals 14 residues. Per germline, CDR1 MNHNY and CDR2 SVGAGI (reference sequence). The CDR3 region is CASTSATVKYGYTF. For the CDR3, the DNA is TGTGCCAGCACATCAGCGACCGTTAAATATGGCTACACCTTC.

The rearrangement joins TRBV7-6 to TRBJ2-3, with 8 bases lining up with TRBD1. The V gene end was trimmed by 8 bases and the J gene end by 7 bases; junction bases not matched to a gene: 11. Germline CDR1 and CDR2: SGHVS and FNYEAQ. The CDR3 is 14 amino acids. CDR3 in amino acids: CASLPGQASNTQYF. The CDR3 coding sequence is TGTGCCAGCTTACCGGGACAGGCCTCTAATACGCAGTATTTT. The full variable domain, with the rest looked up from reference TRBV7-6 and TRBJ2-3, is GAGVSQSPRYKVTKRGQDVALRCDPISGHVSLYWYRQALGQGPEFLTYFNYEAQQDKSGLPNDRFSAERPEGSISTLTIQRTEQRDSAMYRCASLPGQASNTQYFGPGTRLTVL.